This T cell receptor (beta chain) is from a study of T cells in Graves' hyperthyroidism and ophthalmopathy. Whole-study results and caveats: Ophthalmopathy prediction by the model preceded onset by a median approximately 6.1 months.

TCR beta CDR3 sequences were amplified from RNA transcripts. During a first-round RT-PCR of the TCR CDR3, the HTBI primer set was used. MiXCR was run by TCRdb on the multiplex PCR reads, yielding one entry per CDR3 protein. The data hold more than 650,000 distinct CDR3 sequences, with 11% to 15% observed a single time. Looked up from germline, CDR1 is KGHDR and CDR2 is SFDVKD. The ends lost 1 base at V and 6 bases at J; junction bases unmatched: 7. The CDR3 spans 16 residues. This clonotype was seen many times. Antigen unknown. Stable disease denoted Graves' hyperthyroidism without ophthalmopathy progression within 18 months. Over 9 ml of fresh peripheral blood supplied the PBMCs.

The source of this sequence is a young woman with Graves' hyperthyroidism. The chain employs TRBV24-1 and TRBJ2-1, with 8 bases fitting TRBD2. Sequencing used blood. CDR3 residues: CATSDFPRTSFNEQFF. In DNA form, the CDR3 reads TGTGCCACCAGTGATTTTCCAAGGACTAGCTTCAATGAGCAGTTCTTC.